A single sample is the source of the 24 T cell receptor beta chains below, sequenced in a study of blood T cell repertoires in COVID-19. Some clones are missing from TCRdb's copy, which holds only in-frame ones; the method was immunoSEQ multiplex PCR. The sample has about 180,000 clones, just over 85% seen once. The sequenced sample was peripheral blood. Receptor source: a man aged 50-59 years with active or convalescent COVID-19.

The chain recombines TRBV25-1 with TRBJ1-1, with D unclear. Germline V gene lookup returns CDR1 MGHDK and CDR2 SYGVNS. CDR3 length: 14 residues. Trimming left V 3 bases short and J 0 bases short, with 8 bases between. The CDR3 protein is CASSEGVVNTEAFF. In DNA form, the CDR3 reads TGTGCCAGCAGTGAGGGCGTAGTGAACACTGAAGCTTTCTTT.

This rearrangement joins TRBV29-1 to TRBJ2-3; 7 bases fit TRBD1. From germline, CDR1 is SQVTM and CDR2 ANQGSEA. With V trimmed by 5 bases and J by 3 bases, 2 bases remained unmatched. The CDR3 is 12 amino acids. CDR3 bases: TGCAGCGTTCACAGGGGTACAGATACGCAGTATTTT. Translation: CSVHRGTDTQYF.

This rearrangement joins TRBV7-9 to TRBJ1-4, with 8 bases identical to TRBD1. Germline CDR1 SEHNR, CDR2 FQNEAQ (reference sequence). This CDR3 region has 15 residues. The V segment lost 2 bases and the J segment 4 bases; nucleotides outside the gene matches: 3. This CDR3 reads CASSLKGQGNEKLFF. CDR3 DNA: TGTGCCAGCAGCTTAAAAGGACAGGGTAATGAAAAACTGTTTTTT.

The V and J genes are TRBV19 and TRBJ1-1, with D possibly matching TRBD1 (5 bases). CDR1 is LNHDA, CDR2 SQIVND, per germline (reference sequence). V was shortened by 4 bases and J by 1 base, with 13 bases between the two germline ends. This CDR3 spans 15 amino acids. The CDR3: CASSSAGQPNTEAFF. CDR3 nucleotide sequence: TGTGCCAGTAGTAGCGCCGGACAACCGAACACTGAAGCTTTCTTT. Full variable domain (rest looked up from reference TRBV19 and TRBJ1-1): DGGITQSPKYLFRKEGQNVTLSCEQNLNHDAMYWYRQDPGQGLRLIYYSQIVNDFQKGDIAEGYSVSREKKESFPLTVTSAQKNPTAFYLCASSSAGQPNTEAFFGQGTRLTVV.

J is TRBJ2-3 and V is TRBV14; TRBD1 matches 8 bases. CDR1 SGHDN and CDR2 FVKESK come from the germline V gene. This CDR3 has 16 residues. J gave up 1 base and V 1 base, and 4 bases lay outside the gene matches. CDR3: CASSQGTRGRTDTQYF. Written as DNA, the CDR3 is TGTGCCAGCAGCCAAGGGACCAGGGGGCGCACAGATACGCAGTATTTT.

The chain uses TRBV7-2 and TRBJ2-7, with D unresolved. The length of the CDR3 is 14 residues. Germline assignment: CDR1 SGHTA and CDR2 FQGNSA. Trimming removed 5 bases from V and 4 bases from J, with 15 bases in between. The CDR3 sequence: CASSQNYIPYEQYF. CDR3 nucleotides: TGTGCCAGCAGCCAGAATTACATCCCATACGAGCAGTACTTC.

The rearrangement uses TRBV18 and TRBJ1-1; TRBD1 matches 7 bases. CDR1 is KGHSH, CDR2 LQKENI, per germline. The CDR3 is made up of 16 amino acids. V lost 6 bases and J lost 2; bases outside the gene matches: 12. CDR3 sequence (DNA): TGTGCCAGCTCCTCGGGACAGTCAGGAACAAACACTGAAGCTTTCTTT. This codes for CASSSGQSGTNTEAFF.

The chain uses TRBV5-1 and TRBJ2-2; a possible D gene is TRBD2 (6 bases). V was shortened by 4 bases and J by 0 bases, with 10 bases between the two germline ends. Germline-derived CDR1 and CDR2 are SGHRS and YFSETQ. The length of the CDR3 is 15 residues. CDR3 sequence: CASSRDFTNTGELFF. CDR3 nucleotides: TGCGCCAGCAGCCGGGACTTTACGAACACCGGGGAGCTGTTTTTT.

The chain is built from TRBV27 and TRBJ2-3, with 16 bases aligning to TRBD2. Per the germline V gene, CDR1 is MNHEY and CDR2 is SMNVEV (reference sequence). With V trimmed by 4 bases and J by 3 bases, 7 bases remained unmatched. The CDR3 length is 18 residues. The CDR3 protein is CASSYEGLAGGETDTQYF. The CDR3 DNA follows: TGTGCCAGCAGTTACGAGGGACTAGCGGGAGGGGAAACAGATACGCAGTATTTT.

This clone was counted once. The chain recombines TRBV20-1 with TRBJ1-4, with a possible D match to TRBD1 (5 bases). In germline, CDR1 is DFQATT, CDR2 SNEGSKA (reference sequence). The CDR3 runs to 14 residues. V was clipped by 3 bases and J by 0 bases, with 8 bases between them. CDR3 in DNA: TGCAGTGCTAGTCAAGGGGCAACTAATGAAAAACTGTTTTTT. The encoded protein is CSASQGATNEKLFF.

For the CDR3, the DNA is TGTGCCAGCAGCCTATTCTACGAGCAGTACTTC. It is translated as CASSLFYEQYF. The gene calls are TRBV7-2 and TRBJ2-7; D unclear. Trimming took off 5 bases at V and 3 bases at J, with 5 bases between the two ends. The CDR3 sequence is 11 residues long. CDR1 is SGHTA and CDR2 is FQGNSA in the germline V gene.

This chain connects TRBV6-2 or TRBV6-3 to TRBJ2-2, with D tentatively TRBD2 (6 bases). This CDR3 contains 14 residues. V shed 4 bases and J shed 2 bases, with 8 bases lying between them. Germline lookup yields CDR1 MNHEY and CDR2 SVGEGT. Here the CDR3 reads CASSLEGNTGELFF. The CDR3 coding sequence is TGTGCCAGCAGTTTGGAGGGAAACACCGGGGAGCTGTTTTTT.

V usage is TRBV6-6 and J usage is TRBJ1-6; D gene ambiguous. The ends were cut back, 5 bases at V and 0 bases at J, with 14 bases in the middle. CDR1 MNHNY and CDR2 SVGAGI come from the germline V gene (reference sequence). The CDR3 totals 17 residues. The CDR3 nucleotides are TGTGCCAGCAGTCAGAAGGCGGCAAGCTCCTATAATTCACCCCTCCACTTT. Its protein product is CASSQKAASSYNSPLHF.

Judged by abundance, this clone is medium-sized. The chain is built from TRBV7-9 and TRBJ1-6; D call uncertain. From germline, CDR1 is SEHNR and CDR2 FQNEAQ (reference sequence). Trimming shortened V by 5 bases and J by 0 bases, and 8 bases separated the two germline ends. The length of the CDR3 is 15 residues. Here the CDR3 DNA reads TGTGCCAGCAGCCCCGGGAGCTCCTATAATTCACCCCTCCACTTT. Translation: CASSPGSSYNSPLHF.

The chain couples TRBV9 to TRBJ1-2, with a possible D match to TRBD1 (5 bases). Trimming pared 4 bases from V and 4 bases from J, leaving 17 bases between. Germline lookup yields CDR1 SGDLS and CDR2 YYNGEE. The CDR3 runs to 15 residues. Written as DNA, the CDR3 is TGTGCCAGCAGCAGCGGGGGTGCCCTTAGCTATGGCTACACCTTC. It yields the protein CASSSGGALSYGYTF.

The gene calls are TRBV19 and TRBJ1-1; D is perhaps TRBD1 (5 bases). CDR1 is LNHDA and CDR2 is SQIVND in the germline V gene (reference sequence). V was cut by 7 bases and J by 3 bases, with 12 bases left in between. The CDR3 length is 13 residues. DNA for the CDR3: TGTGCCAGTATGACGTGGGGGGACACTGAAGCTTTCTTT. This gives the protein CASMTWGDTEAFF.

V and J are TRBV5-1 and TRBJ2-5; TRBD2 matches at 7 bases. The CDR3 length is 12 residues. Germline assignment: CDR1 SGHRS and CDR2 YFSETQ. The trim removed 4 bases at V and 4 bases at J, leaving 1 base unmatched. The CDR3 bases are TGCGCCAGCAGCGGGAGGGGAGAGACCCAGTACTTC. Protein: CASSGRGETQYF.

The chain carries TRBV6-6 and TRBJ1-2; 7 nucleotides agree with TRBD1. The CDR3 contains 15 residues. After removal of 5 bases from V and 0 bases from J, the junction contained 6 bases not matched to a gene. Germline V gene sequence: CDR1 MNHNY, CDR2 SVGAGI (reference sequence). The CDR3 region has the DNA TGTGCCAGCAGTCGACAGGGCGTAGCTAACTATGGCTACACCTTC. This codes for CASSRQGVANYGYTF.

This clone was observed a few times. The V gene is TRBV6-4, the J gene TRBJ1-1, with 7 bases fitting TRBD1. The ends lost 0 bases at V and 9 bases at J; junction bases unmatched: 4. Per the germline V gene, CDR1 is MRHNA and CDR2 is SNTAGT. This CDR3 comprises 13 residues. This CDR3 reads CASSDSWDSKAFF. CDR3 DNA: TGTGCCAGCAGTGACTCTTGGGACAGCAAAGCTTTCTTT.

This chain links TRBV6-1 with TRBJ1-6, with D maybe TRBD1 (5 bases). Trimming cost V 1 base and J 10 bases, with 14 bases left between them. The germline CDR1 and CDR2 sequences are MNHNS and SASEGT. The CDR3 has 15 amino acids. CDR3 sequence (DNA): TGTGCCAGCAGTGAAGAGGGGCTTACGTGGTCACCCCTCCACTTT. Translating gives CASSEEGLTWSPLHF.

The rearrangement joins TRBV7-2 to TRBJ1-3; D not certain. CDR3 length equals 14 residues. The ends were cut back, 1 base at V and 3 bases at J, with 7 bases in the middle. Per germline, CDR1 SGHTA and CDR2 FQGNSA. The CDR3 DNA sequence: TGTGCCAGCAGCTTAGATGGACTTGGAAACACCATATATTTT. It encodes CASSLDGLGNTIYF.

This rearrangement joins TRBV2 to TRBJ1-3, with TRBD1 as a possible D gene (6 bases). The CDR3 has 15 residues. Germline V gene lookup returns CDR1 SNHLY and CDR2 FYNNEI. The germline V and J ends were trimmed by 4 bases and 2 bases, with 12 bases remaining between them. CDR3 sequence: CASSGGQNTGNTIYF. CDR3 nucleotides: TGTGCCAGCAGTGGAGGACAGAACACTGGAAACACCATATATTTT.

The chain joins TRBV28 to TRBJ1-1; TRBD1 is a possible D gene (5 bases). This CDR3 is 14 amino acids long. The V gene's germline CDR1 is MDHEN and CDR2 SYDVKM. Trimming left V 5 bases short and J 11 bases short, with 21 bases between. The CDR3 sequence is CASSLQTDAVGAFF. The CDR3 bases are TGTGCCAGCAGTCTCCAGACAGATGCAGTTGGGGCTTTCTTT.

This clone appeared once. The chain recombines TRBV19 with TRBJ1-2; 8 bases map to TRBD1. The CDR3 runs 14 residues. Per germline, CDR1 LNHDA and CDR2 SQIVND (reference sequence). V lost 4 bases and J lost 5; bases outside the gene matches: 6. The CDR3 reads CASSTRTGKYGYTF. The CDR3 region has the DNA TGTGCCAGTAGTACCCGGACAGGGAAGTATGGCTACACCTTC.